This T cell receptor beta chain is from a study of blood T cells in healthy people across ages. CDR1 SQVTM and CDR2 ANQGSEA come from the germline V gene. Trimming cost V 4 bases and J 3 bases, with 21 bases left between them. The CDR3 sequence is 16 residues long. There are a few counts of this clonotype. What it binds is not known. Study results and caveats: Leaving the PBMCs unsorted stopped any conclusive comparison of naive versus antigen-experienced cells. Long-lived donors carried more naive CD4+ cells and greater diversity than aged donors.

The use of a sample-barcoded 5' primer and a J-beta primer mix characterized a second PCR of about 7 to 12 cycles. TCRdb reprocessed the 5' RACE reads with MiXCR, giving one entry per CDR3 protein. In the table there are some 1.5 million distinct CDR3 sequences, approximately 30% of which are singletons. The sample was blood. This TCR came from a woman under 40 in good health. The chain carries TRBV29-1 and TRBJ2-5; D not resolved. The CDR3 nucleotides read TGCAGCGTTGGCCCTTCCCACCAACAGTCTAAAGAGACCCAGTACTTC. It encodes CSVGPSHQQSKETQYF.